This passage covers 26 T cell receptor beta chains from one sample sequenced in a study of glioma-infiltrating T cells. Using RNA template, CDR3s of TCR alpha and beta were amplified with iRepertoire arm-PCR. TCRdb reprocessed the multiplex PCR reads via MiXCR and lists one record per CDR3 protein. This table has approximately 89,000 distinct CDR3 sequences, under 30% appearing once. Sample: glioma tissue, nonneoplastic brain tissue, or PBMCs (not recorded which). These receptors all stem from a human donor with low-grade glioma or glioblastoma, undergoing nonglioma brain surgery, or in good health (not recorded which).

This clonotype is categorized as medium-sized. The genes are TRBV20-1 and TRBJ1-1; maybe TRBD1 (5 bases). Trimming stripped 3 bases from V and 0 bases from J, with 8 bases between. There are 13 residues in the CDR3. Germline assignment: CDR1 DFQATT and CDR2 SNEGSKA (reference sequence). The chain's CDR3 is CSARQGMNTEAFF. In nucleotides, the CDR3 is TGCAGTGCTAGGCAGGGAATGAACACTGAAGCTTTCTTT.

This clonotype was seen at least ten times. The rearrangement uses TRBV19 and TRBJ1-1; D is unclear. The CDR3 sequence is 13 residues long. V dropped 5 bases and J dropped 5 bases, with 12 bases sitting between them. Germline V CDR1 and CDR2: LNHDA, SQIVND (reference sequence). The CDR3 spells CASSPLDGTEAFF. The CDR3 bases are TGTGCCAGTAGTCCCCTGGACGGGACTGAAGCTTTCTTT.

This clonotype was counted many times. The CDR3 region has the DNA TGTGCCAGCAGCCCCCGACTAGGCTTCGACGAGCAGTACTTC. Residues: CASSPRLGFDEQYF. The rearrangement uses TRBV7-8 and TRBJ2-7; tentatively, D is TRBD2 (6 bases). The CDR3 consists of 14 residues. The V gene lost 5 bases and the J gene lost 5 bases, with 16 bases spanning the gap. Germline CDR1 and CDR2: SGHVS and FQNEAQ. Full variable domain (outside the CDR3, taken from reference TRBV7-8 and TRBJ2-7): GAGVSQSPRYKVAKRGQDVALRCDPISGHVSLFWYQQALGQGPEFLTYFQNEAQLDKSGLPSDRFFAERPEGSVSTLKIQRTQQEDSAVYLCASSPRLGFDEQYFGPGTRLTVT.

This chain joins TRBV6-9 and TRBJ2-1; 7 bases fit TRBD1. CDR3 length equals 16 residues. V lost 4 bases to trimming and J lost 6 bases; unmatched junction nucleotides: 12. Germline-derived CDR1 and CDR2 are MNHGY and SVAAGI. The CDR3: CASSSPSKGALNEQFF. For the CDR3, the DNA is TGTGCCAGCAGTTCTCCTAGCAAGGGGGCACTCAATGAGCAGTTCTTC.

This chain joins TRBV12-3 or TRBV12-4 and TRBJ2-1; TRBD2 matches 10 bases. The V gene end was trimmed by 4 bases and the J gene end by 5 bases; junction bases not matched to a gene: 5. This CDR3 has 15 amino acids. CDR3 nucleotides: TGTGCCAGCAGTTCCCGGACTAGCGGAAACAATGAGCAGTTCTTC. This gives the protein CASSSRTSGNNEQFF.

This clonotype appeared many times. The chain joins TRBV3-1 to TRBJ1-5; D unresolved. Germline V gives CDR1 LGHDT, CDR2 YNNKEL (reference sequence). The CDR3 is made up of 15 amino acids. Trimming left V 1 base short and J 1 base short, with 8 bases between. This CDR3 reads CASSQAQGSNQPQHF. Written as DNA, the CDR3 is TGTGCCAGCAGCCAAGCACAAGGGAGCAATCAGCCCCAGCATTTT.

This clonotype has a count of ten or more. J is TRBJ2-7 and V is TRBV20-1, with D possibly TRBD2 on 5 matching bases. CDR3 length: 15 amino acids. Trimming took off 0 bases at V and 1 base at J, with 13 bases between the two ends. Looked up from germline, CDR1 is DFQATT and CDR2 is SNEGSKA (reference sequence). The CDR3 bases are TGCAGTGCTAGAGATGAAGCGGTCAGTTCCTACGAGCAGTACTTC. It yields the protein CSARDEAVSSYEQYF.

In this sample, this clonotype turned up many times. V is TRBV25-1 and J is TRBJ2-3; maybe TRBD2 (5 bases). The CDR3 extends over 15 amino acids. CDR1 is MGHDK, CDR2 SYGVNS, per germline. The V end lost 4 bases, the J end lost 4 bases, and 15 bases lay between the germline ends. For the CDR3, the DNA is TGTGCCAGCAGTGGATGGCGCGGGTTGGCAGATACGCAGTATTTT. Protein sequence: CASSGWRGLADTQYF.

This clonotype was seen ten or more times. V usage is TRBV18 and J usage is TRBJ2-1; 12 bases are a match to TRBD2. Trimming removed 7 bases from V and 4 bases from J; junction bases left unmatched: 2. The CDR3 covers 14 residues. Looked up from germline, CDR1 is KGHSH and CDR2 is LQKENI. The CDR3 DNA reads TGTGCCAGCTACACTAGCGGGAGGTACAATGAGCAGTTCTTC. It encodes CASYTSGRYNEQFF.

The sample holds many counts of this clonotype. This rearrangement joins TRBV27 to TRBJ2-1, with D possibly TRBD1 on 6 matching bases. Trimming stripped 3 bases from V and 4 bases from J, with 7 bases between. CDR3 length: 13 amino acids. Germline V gene sequence: CDR1 MNHEY, CDR2 SMNVEV (reference sequence). The CDR3 protein is CASSLDSYNEQFF. The DNA of the CDR3 is TGTGCCAGCAGTTTGGACAGTTACAATGAGCAGTTCTTC.

J is TRBJ2-2 and V is TRBV19; the D is unclear. Germline lookup yields CDR1 LNHDA and CDR2 SQIVND (reference sequence). The V end lost 3 bases, the J end lost 1 base, and 9 bases lay between the germline ends. The CDR3 runs 15 residues. The CDR3 is CASSMGYRNTGELFF. The DNA for the CDR3 is TGTGCCAGTAGTATGGGGTACAGGAACACCGGGGAGCTGTTTTTT.

A remark on this clonotype: A much larger clone differs by one base, so this may be a read error. The rearrangement joins TRBV4-1 to TRBJ1-2; weak D call: TRBD1 (6 bases). Trimming pared 4 bases from V and 9 bases from J, leaving 15 bases between. The CDR3 has 13 amino acids. The germline CDR1 and CDR2 sequences are MGHRA and YSYEKL. DNA for the CDR3: TGCGCCAGCAGCCGGGGGGGCGCATTACGCTACACCTTC. Translated: CASSRGGALRYTF.

This clonotype appeared a few times. The rearrangement links TRBV18 to TRBJ2-2; D possibly corresponds to TRBD2 (6 bases). There are 15 residues in the CDR3. From germline, CDR1 is KGHSH and CDR2 LQKENI. Trimming shortened V by 5 bases and J by 0 bases, and 10 bases separated the two germline ends. The CDR3 reads CASSSPGANTGELFF. The CDR3, as DNA: TGTGCCAGCTCATCCCCGGGAGCGAACACCGGGGAGCTGTTTTTT. The whole variable domain, remainder taken from reference TRBV18 and TRBJ2-2, is NAGVMQNPRHLVRRRGQEARLRCSPMKGHSHVYWYRQLPEEGLKFMVYLQKENIIDESGMPKERFSAEFPKEGPSILRIQQVVRGDSAAYFCASSSPGANTGELFFGEGSRLTVL.

This chain links TRBV12-3 or TRBV12-4 with TRBJ1-4; unclear D gene. V lost 3 bases, J lost 4 bases, and 6 bases lay in between. The CDR3 totals 13 residues. The CDR3 loop is CASSFGSNEKLFF. CDR3 nucleotides: TGTGCCAGCAGTTTCGGCAGTAATGAAAAACTGTTTTTT.

The rearrangement joins TRBV11-1 to TRBJ2-7, with D perhaps being TRBD1 or TRBD2 (5 bases each). This CDR3 has 15 residues. The germline V and J ends were trimmed by 0 bases and 2 bases, with 11 bases remaining between them. CDR1 is SGHAT and CDR2 is FQDESV in the germline V gene (reference sequence). CDR3 DNA: TGTGCCAGCAGCTTAGCTGGGGGTCAACCCTACGAGCAGTACTTC. Its protein product is CASSLAGGQPYEQYF. Based on the CDR3 plus reference TRBV11-1 and TRBJ2-7, the full variable domain is EAEVAQSPRYKITEKSQAVAFWCDPISGHATLYWYRQILGQGPELLVQFQDESVVDDSQLPKDRFSAERLKGVDSTLKIQPAELGDSAMYLCASSLAGGQPYEQYFGPGTRLTVT.

Ten or more counts support this clonotype. The chain couples TRBV18 to TRBJ1-5, with D possibly matching TRBD1 (5 bases). The CDR3 length is 19 residues. V was pared by 4 bases and J by 0 bases, with 22 bases between. Per the germline V gene, CDR1 is KGHSH and CDR2 is LQKENI. CDR3 in DNA: TGTGCCAGCTCACTCTTCGGAACCGGGACGGCTTATAGCAATCAGCCCCAGCATTTT. Translating gives CASSLFGTGTAYSNQPQHF.

This clonotype has ten or more counts. V usage is TRBV20-1 and J usage is TRBJ2-5, with 8 bases fitting TRBD1. Germline lookup yields CDR1 DFQATT and CDR2 SNEGSKA (reference sequence). This CDR3 is built from 14 residues. V lost 3 bases and J lost 5; bases outside the gene matches: 8. CDR3 sequence: CSARDRTGLETQYF. In DNA, the CDR3 is TGCAGTGCTAGGGACCGGACAGGGCTGGAGACCCAGTACTTC.

This clonotype was observed many times. The chain joins TRBV14 to TRBJ1-2, with D possibly TRBD1 on 6 matching bases. Germline CDR1 SGHDN, CDR2 FVKESK. The CDR3 covers 15 residues. V shed 6 bases and J shed 4 bases, with 18 bases lying between them. CDR3 loop: CASSNRGASPYGYTF. The CDR3 region has the DNA TGTGCCAGCAGTAATAGGGGGGCGAGTCCCTATGGCTACACCTTC.

V is TRBV20-1 and J is TRBJ1-5, with 9 bases identical to TRBD1. Germline V CDR1 and CDR2: DFQATT, SNEGSKA (reference sequence). Unmatched junction bases numbered 3, after V lost 0 bases and J lost 6 bases. The CDR3 is made up of 14 amino acids. In DNA, the CDR3 is TGCAGTGCTAGAGAGGACAGGGGTCCTCAGCCCCAGCATTTT. Its protein is CSAREDRGPQPQHF.

About this clonotype: This clone may be a read error of a much larger clone one base away. V usage is TRBV6-6 and J usage is TRBJ2-7; TRBD1 agrees at 9 bases. Unmatched junction bases numbered 6, after V lost 0 bases and J lost 0 bases. Germline V gene sequence: CDR1 MNHNY, CDR2 SVGAGI (reference sequence). This CDR3 is 17 amino acids long. Here the CDR3 reads CASSYSIVGQGSYEQYF. As DNA, the CDR3 is TGTGCCAGCAGTTACTCGATAGTGGGACAGGGCTCCTACGAGCAGTACTTC.

There are many counts of this clonotype. The rearrangement joins TRBV6-1 to TRBJ2-7; D not resolved. Per germline, CDR1 MNHNS and CDR2 SASEGT. The CDR3 has 14 residues. Trimming took off 6 bases at V and 2 bases at J, with 14 bases between the two ends. The CDR3 is CASRELTAPYEQYF. In DNA form, the CDR3 reads TGTGCCAGCAGAGAGTTGACGGCGCCCTACGAGCAGTACTTC.

This clonotype was seen many times. The rearrangement uses TRBV7-2 and TRBJ2-7; 7 nucleotides match TRBD2. Looked up from germline, CDR1 is SGHTA and CDR2 is FQGNSA. V was clipped by 7 bases and J by 7 bases; unmatched bases: 13. There are 14 residues in the CDR3. CDR3 nucleotide sequence: TGTGCCAGCACACCCAGCGGGATCGGCAATGAGCAGTACTTC. This translates into CASTPSGIGNEQYF.

This clonotype has at least ten counts. The V call is TRBV27, the J call TRBJ2-7; D might be TRBD1 or TRBD2, each matching 5 bases. Germline V lookup: CDR1 MNHEY, CDR2 SMNVEV (reference sequence). This CDR3 has 15 amino acids. V lost 4 bases to trimming and J lost 5 bases, with 18 bases between them. CDR3 loop: CASSSYRPEGHEQYF. The CDR3 bases are TGTGCCAGCAGTTCATACAGGCCCGAGGGACACGAGCAGTACTTC.

As for this clonotype: This may be a read error: a much more frequent sequence differs by one nucleotide. The rearrangement links TRBV27 to TRBJ2-5, with no clear D. The CDR3 length is 14 residues. CDR1 is MNHEY, CDR2 SMNVEV, per germline (reference sequence). CDR3 sequence: CAGSPLGGQETQYF. The CDR3 DNA reads as TGTGCCGGCAGTCCCCTCGGTGGCCAAGAGACCCAGTACTTC.

In its sample, this clonotype was seen many times. The chain uses TRBV19 and TRBJ1-1; a weak D match, TRBD1 (5 bases). V was pared by 3 bases and J by 0 bases, with 14 bases between. This CDR3 contains 16 residues. Germline V gene data show CDR1 as LNHDA and CDR2 as SQIVND (reference sequence). CDR3 sequence reads: CASSMGGSTLNTEAFF. The DNA for the CDR3 is TGTGCCAGTAGTATGGGGGGATCGACTCTGAACACTGAAGCTTTCTTT.

This clonotype was counted ten times or more. The V call is TRBV4-2, the J call TRBJ1-1, with D hard to call. Germline CDR1 LGHNA, CDR2 YNFKEQ. V lost 0 bases and J lost 1, with 9 bases in between. The CDR3 is 15 amino acids. The CDR3 spells CASSQEGRENTEAFF. CDR3 nucleotide sequence: TGTGCCAGCAGCCAAGAGGGTCGAGAGAACACTGAAGCTTTCTTT.